The text below deals with one TCR beta chain. The antigen is not known. The data were taken from a study of tumor-infiltrating lymphocytes in localized non-small cell lung cancer. Across the whole study: Patients included smokers and never-smokers with various histologies, some sampled after neoadjuvant chemotherapy. Each patient gave resected tumor and non-adjacent uninvolved lung tissue. Study-wide findings and caveats: Only some patients had TCR sequencing, depending on available tissue. Technical variation could not be separated from intratumor heterogeneity here.

V shed 5 bases and J 6 bases; nucleotides not matched to a gene: 10. CDR3 length: 15 amino acids. The germline CDR1 and CDR2 sequences are LGHNA and YSLEER. The data were produced by immunoSEQ multiplex PCR, yet TCRdb's version contains in-frame clones alone and is incomplete. This table has about 16,000 clones, approximately 80% appearing once. The receptor was isolated from a human donor with non-small cell lung cancer. The sequenced sample consisted of lung tumor tissue. V and J are TRBV4-3 and TRBJ1-5, with 7 bases aligning to TRBD1. This chain's CDR3 is CASSTRTGRGQPQHF. In DNA form, the CDR3 reads TGCGCCAGCAGCACCCGGACAGGCAGGGGTCAGCCCCAGCATTTT.